Here is one T cell receptor (beta chain) with its context. This sample is drawn from a study of control samples from healthy donors and cancer patients. This CDR3 region has 12 residues. CDR1 and CDR2 (germline): SQVTM, ANQGSEA. The germline V and J ends were trimmed by 3 bases and 2 bases, with 7 bases remaining between them. Generated by immunoSEQ multiplex PCR, the TCRdb table keeps only in-frame clones and is missing some. Of around 200,000 clones detected, roughly 91% appear once; the ten largest clones hold more than 1.1%. Sequencing was performed on blood. This chain connects TRBV29-1 to TRBJ2-5; D unresolved. The TCR comes from a man aged 18 to 30 in good health. The CDR3 here is CSVDTRQETQYF. The DNA of the CDR3 is TGCAGCGTTGATACTCGACAAGAGACCCAGTACTTC.